The present TCR beta chain was sequenced within a study of human T cells and chemical hapten exposure. Study background: The study traced per-sample TCR yield variation mainly to small differences in pooled library volumes.

Overall study findings and caveats: Once DPC sensitization occurred, TCRs above 1 in 1000 frequency showed no change.

Worth noting for this clonotype: Its specificity is unknown.

TCRdb reanalysed the RACE reads using MiXCR and keeps one entry per CDR3 protein. Among about 100,000 distinct CDR3 sequences, about 10% were seen once, and the ten largest hold less than 2.5%. Germline CDR1 and CDR2: MGHRA and YSYEKL. J gave up 10 bases and V 3 bases, and 6 bases lay outside the gene matches. This CDR3 region has 13 residues. Time point defined: patch test 1, 2 weeks after DPC sensitization. Treatment of the sample: therapeutic diphenylcyclopropenone sensitization with weekly scalp DPC. This chain joins TRBV4-1 and TRBJ2-1; 7 bases match TRBD2. Sequencing used whole blood, obtained in connection with sensitization to the hapten diphenylcyclopropenone (DPC). The origin of this receptor is a man aged 40-50 years with alopecia areata. Some clones in this sample may be carry-over from other donors' samples. Written as DNA, the CDR3 is TGCGCCAGCAGCCATGTGACTAGCTTAGAGCAGTTCTTC. Amino acid sequence: CASSHVTSLEQFF.